This TCR beta chain derives from a study of T cell repertoires in cytomegalovirus infection. Study-wide background: Based on public TCR beta signatures, there were indications of CMV infection and of a matching HLA type.

The CDR3 is made up of 19 amino acids. Germline assignment: CDR1 MDHEN and CDR2 SYDVKM. Trimming removed 7 bases from V and 2 bases from J; junction bases left unmatched: 16. Whole-study results and caveats: It was HLA-C-restricted CMV-specific TCR beta clonotypes that dominated the response ex vivo. Cumulative frequency (of public TCR beta family members) identified carriers of CMV plus the relevant HLA.

TCRdb ran MiXCR on the reads and lists one entry per CDR3 protein. Among 170,000 or so distinct CDR3 sequences listed, about 17% were seen once. Points on this clonotype: Its antigen is currently unknown.

The sequenced sample consisted of CD8+ T cells from PBMCs. The V gene is TRBV28, the J gene TRBJ2-6; TRBD1 agrees at 8 bases. This sequence originates from a human donor in good health (CMV status not recorded). Some clones in this sample may be carry-over from other donors' samples. The CDR3 DNA sequence: TGTGCCAGCATGGAATTTTCTCCGGACAGGGAGGCTGGGGCCAACGTCCTGACTTTC. Its protein product is CASMEFSPDREAGANVLTF.